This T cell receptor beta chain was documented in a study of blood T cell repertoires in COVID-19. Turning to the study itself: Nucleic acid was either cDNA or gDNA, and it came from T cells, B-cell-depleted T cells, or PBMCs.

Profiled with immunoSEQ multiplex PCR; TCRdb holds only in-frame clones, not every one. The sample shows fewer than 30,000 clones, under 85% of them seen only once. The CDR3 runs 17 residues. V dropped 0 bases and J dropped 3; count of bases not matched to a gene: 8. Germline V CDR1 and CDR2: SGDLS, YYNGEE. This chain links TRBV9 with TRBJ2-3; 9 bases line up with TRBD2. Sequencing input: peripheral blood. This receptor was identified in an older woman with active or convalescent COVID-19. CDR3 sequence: CASSVGGGGVLTDTQYF. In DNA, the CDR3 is TGTGCCAGCAGCGTAGGAGGCGGGGGGGTGCTTACAGATACGCAGTATTTT.